Presented here are 8 T cell receptor beta chains from one specimen sequenced in a study of regulatory T cells in long-lasting Graves disease. CDR3-region Arm-PCR and iRepertoire HTBI primers produced the TCR beta libraries. TCRdb re-analysed the multiplex PCR reads in MiXCR, keeping a single row per CDR3 protein. The sample shows more than 350,000 distinct CDR3 sequences, roughly 21% of them seen only once. Time point noted: persistent/refractory GD, antithyroid drugs over 5 years with positive TRAb. There was RNA extracted from PBMCs, and the TCR library was made from it. The specimen was peripheral blood mononuclear cells (PBMCs), collected when the disease was refractory, from a patient treated with antithyroid drugs. All receptors derive from a female donor with Graves disease.

The chain recombines TRBV4-1 with TRBJ2-7; perhaps TRBD2 as D (5 bases). Germline V gives CDR1 MGHRA, CDR2 YSYEKL. This CDR3 has 16 amino acids. Trimming took 4 bases from V and 6 from J, leaving 22 bases between them. The CDR3 sequence: CASSLSFSRSGGEQYF. The CDR3 DNA is TGCGCCAGCAGCCTATCGTTTTCTCGGAGTGGAGGCGAGCAGTACTTC.

Many counts were recorded for this clonotype. This chain uses TRBV5-8 with TRBJ2-7; D perhaps matches TRBD2 (6 bases). This CDR3 has 16 residues. Germline loops: CDR1 SGHTS, CDR2 YDEGEE. Trimming removed 4 bases at V and 0 bases at J, with 17 bases between. The DNA of the CDR3 is TGTGCCAGCAGCCCCTCGCGCGGCGGGACCTCCTACGAGCAGTACTTC. This translates into CASSPSRGGTSYEQYF. The full variable domain, completed using reference TRBV5-8 and TRBJ2-7, is EAGVTQSPTHLIKTRGQQATLRCSPISGHTSVYWYQQALGLGLQFLLWYDEGEERNRGNFPPRFSGRQFPNYSSELNVNALELEDSALYLCASSPSRGGTSYEQYFGPGTRLTVT.

This chain uses TRBV2 with TRBJ1-2; D remains unclear. The CDR3 is 13 residues long. Per germline, CDR1 SNHLY and CDR2 FYNNEI. The ends were cut back, 6 bases at V and 8 bases at J, with 16 bases in the middle. The CDR3 loop reads CASSLVLGIGYTF. CDR3 DNA sequence: TGTGCCAGCAGCTTGGTTCTTGGCATCGGCTACACCTTC.

The chain recombines TRBV28 with TRBJ1-4, with unresolved D. The CDR3 is 14 residues long. The germline V gene has CDR1 MDHEN and CDR2 SYDVKM. Trimming shortened V by 5 bases and J by 7 bases, and 14 bases separated the two germline ends. CDR3 loop: CASSERHGVEKLFF. The CDR3 DNA sequence: TGTGCCAGCAGTGAAAGACATGGCGTTGAAAAACTGTTTTTT.

Ten or more counts support this clonotype. J is TRBJ1-2 and V is TRBV13; a weak D match, TRBD1 (5 bases). V gave up 2 bases and J gave up 8 bases, with 18 bases separating them. The germline CDR1 and CDR2 sequences are PRHDT and FYEKMQ (reference sequence). The CDR3 is made up of 15 amino acids. The CDR3 here is CASSLTGLHLGGYTF. The CDR3 nucleotides read TGTGCCAGCAGCTTAACAGGACTTCATCTAGGGGGCTACACCTTC. The full variable domain, its missing parts supplied by reference TRBV13 and TRBJ1-2, is AAGVIQSPRHLIKEKRETATLKCYPIPRHDTVYWYQQGPGQDPQFLISFYEKMQSDKGSIPDRFSAQQFSDYHSELNMSSLELGDSALYFCASSLTGLHLGGYTFGSGTRLTVV.

This clonotype was counted between two and nine times. V gene TRBV19 combines with J gene TRBJ1-5; tentative D call: TRBD1 (5 bases). In germline, CDR1 is LNHDA, CDR2 SQIVND (reference sequence). The ends were cut back, 5 bases at V and 4 bases at J, with 18 bases in the middle. The CDR3 is made up of 16 amino acids. CDR3 in amino acids: CASSGLTGLQNQPQHF. The CDR3, as DNA: TGTGCCAGTAGTGGACTTACGGGACTTCAGAATCAGCCCCAGCATTTT. The whole variable domain, filled in from reference TRBV19 and TRBJ1-5, reads DGGITQSPKYLFRKEGQNVTLSCEQNLNHDAMYWYRQDPGQGLRLIYYSQIVNDFQKGDIAEGYSVSREKKESFPLTVTSAQKNPTAFYLCASSGLTGLQNQPQHFGDGTRLSIL.

This clonotype was picked up many times. This chain joins TRBV11-2 and TRBJ2-7; tentatively, D is TRBD2 (5 bases). Per germline, CDR1 SGHAT and CDR2 FQNNGV. The V end lost 7 bases, the J end lost 3 bases, and 22 bases lay between the germline ends. This CDR3 is 16 amino acids long. The DNA for the CDR3 is TGTGCCAGCACCCCGGGAATGCGAACCAATTTCTACGAGCAGTACTTC. It yields the protein CASTPGMRTNFYEQYF.

At least ten counts were recorded for this clonotype. This sequence joins TRBV2 and TRBJ1-5; no definite D call. CDR3 length: 14 amino acids. The ends were cut back, 6 bases at V and 4 bases at J, with 13 bases in the middle. Germline V gene lookup returns CDR1 SNHLY and CDR2 FYNNEI. CDR3 in amino acids: CASSAERQNQPQHF. DNA for the CDR3: TGTGCCAGCAGCGCGGAACGACAAAATCAGCCCCAGCATTTT.